The clone carrying this T cell receptor (beta chain) was detected once. Germline values: CDR1 MDHEN, CDR2 SYDVKM. V was shortened by 6 bases and J by 5 bases, with 19 bases between the two germline ends. This CDR3 contains 16 residues. This record comes from a study of OX40 agonist ivuxolimab in advanced cancers. Study-level information: Anti-PD-1, anti-PD-L1 or anti-CTLA-4 therapy given earlier was allowed, and about 38% had some.

Assay used: immunoSEQ multiplex PCR; TCRdb lists only in-frame clones, some missing. The table includes tens of thousands of clones, 81% detected once. The receptor's source is an adult with an advanced solid tumor such as melanoma, head and neck, liver or kidney cancer. The chain has TRBV28 and TRBJ2-2; D might be TRBD1 (6 bases). The source material was CD4+ or CD8+ T cells sorted from blood, sampled in a trial of the OX40 agonist ivuxolimab. CDR3 loop: CASRGPQGRATGELFF. Here the CDR3 DNA reads TGTGCCAGCAGGGGACCACAGGGTCGGGCAACCGGGGAGCTGTTTTTT.